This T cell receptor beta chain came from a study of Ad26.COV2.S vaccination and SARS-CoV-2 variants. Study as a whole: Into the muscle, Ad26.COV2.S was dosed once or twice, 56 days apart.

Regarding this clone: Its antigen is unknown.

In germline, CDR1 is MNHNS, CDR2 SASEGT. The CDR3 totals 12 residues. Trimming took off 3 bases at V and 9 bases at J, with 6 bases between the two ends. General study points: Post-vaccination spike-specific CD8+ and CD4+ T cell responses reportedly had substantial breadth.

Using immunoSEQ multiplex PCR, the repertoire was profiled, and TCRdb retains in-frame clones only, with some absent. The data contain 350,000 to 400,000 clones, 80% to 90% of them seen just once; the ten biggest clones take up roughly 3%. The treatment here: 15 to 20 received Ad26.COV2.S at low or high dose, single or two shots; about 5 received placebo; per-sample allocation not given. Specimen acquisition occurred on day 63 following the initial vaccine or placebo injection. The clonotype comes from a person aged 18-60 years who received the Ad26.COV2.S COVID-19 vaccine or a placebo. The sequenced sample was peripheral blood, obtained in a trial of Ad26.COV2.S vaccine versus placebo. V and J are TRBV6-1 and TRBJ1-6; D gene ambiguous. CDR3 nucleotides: TGTGCCAGCAGTGATTCTGGTTCACCCCTCCACTTT. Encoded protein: CASSDSGSPLHF.